This paragraph covers one T cell receptor beta chain sequence. The antigen is unknown. V lost 0 bases, J lost 11 bases, and 17 bases lay in between. The CDR3 length is 14 residues. Germline V gene sequence: CDR1 GTSNPN, CDR2 SVGIG (reference sequence). This record belongs to a study of cytomegalovirus exposure and HLA in healthy donors. Study-wide results and caveats: It was approximately 160 TCR beta chains that were listed as cytomegalovirus-associated.

Vbeta (60) and Jbeta (13) primers were used in the PCR. Some clones are missing from TCRdb's copy, which holds only in-frame ones; the method was immunoSEQ multiplex PCR. The table lists some 130,000 clones, just under 80% of them singletons. This TCR came from a woman in her thirties or forties in good health and CMV-seronegative. Sequencing was carried out using PBMCs. V usage is TRBV30 and J usage is TRBJ1-5; TRBD1 might be the D (5 bases). CDR3 in amino acids: CAWSVPSGTEAQHF. The CDR3 bases are TGTGCCTGGAGTGTACCCTCAGGGACTGAGGCCCAGCATTTT.